The T cell receptor (beta chain) under discussion was sequenced for a study of a mutant IDH1 vaccine in newly diagnosed glioma. Study overall: Therapy received beforehand was radiotherapy, temozolomide, or both, with most patients given both. Week 35 was safety follow-up visit V12; week 47 was end-of-study visit V13. Study findings and constraints: Induction of immune responses by the vaccine occurred in 93.3% of patients.

V lost 4 bases to trimming and J lost 7 bases, with 14 bases between them. CDR1 MNHEY and CDR2 SVGAGI come from the germline V gene. This CDR3 has 14 amino acids. Stated time point: week 47, end of study. Vaccination comprised doses that each held 300 ug of mutant IDH1 20-mer peptide, plus topical imiquimod. Astrocytomas found in donors were new, WHO grade 3 or 4, IDH1-mutant and ATRX-lost. Details on this clone: Its antigen is undetermined.

Method: immunoSEQ multiplex PCR; TCRdb's copy keeps in-frame clones and lacks some. The table records more than 30,000 clones, around 82% of them present only once. This TCR was recovered from a man aged 25-40 years with glioma. This chain joins TRBV6-5 and TRBJ1-5; the D gene is possibly TRBD1 (6 bases). The specimen comprised PBMCs, sampled from a glioma patient whose treatment included an IDH1 peptide vaccine. CDR3 nucleotide sequence: TGTGCCAGCAGTTCAAACAGGGTTCGACAGCCCCAGCATTTT. This translates into CASSSNRVRQPQHF.